These 32 T cell receptor beta chains came from one sample sequenced in a study of breast tumors, draining lymph nodes, adjacent tissues. TCRdb analysed the multiplex PCR reads with MiXCR anew, one entry per CDR3 protein. The sample lists 170,000 or so distinct CDR3 sequences, approximately 33% occurring once. Axillary draining lymph nodes of breast cancer patients supplied the node samples. Sample: axillary lymph node tissue. These TCRs come from a female donor with breast cancer. Some clones in this sample may be carry-over from other donors' samples.

The V gene is TRBV20-1, the J gene TRBJ2-3, with 8 bases aligning to TRBD2. This CDR3 has 15 amino acids. The V and J ends lost 1 base and 2 bases, in that order; junction bases with no gene match: 5. Germline-derived CDR1 and CDR2 are DFQATT and SNEGSKA (reference sequence). The chain's CDR3 is CSARGLAHYTDTQYF. DNA for the CDR3: TGCAGTGCTAGAGGACTAGCGCACTACACAGATACGCAGTATTTT.

In nucleotides, the CDR3 is TGTGCTAGTGGTACCCCCCGGGACACGGTGAATATGGAGGAGCTGTTTTTT. Protein product: CASGTPRDTVNMEELFF. The chain recombines TRBV12-5 with TRBJ2-2; D perhaps matches TRBD1 (6 bases). V shed 5 bases and J shed 10 bases, with 26 bases lying between them. The CDR3 is made up of 17 amino acids. Germline V gene sequence: CDR1 LGHNT, CDR2 FRNRAP.

Many counts were recorded for this clonotype. The rearrangement uses TRBV2 and TRBJ2-1; 11 bases are shared with TRBD2. CDR1 is SNHLY, CDR2 FYNNEI, per germline. CDR3 length equals 14 residues. The ends lost 10 bases at V and 8 bases at J; junction bases unmatched: 10. Here the CDR3 reads CAILSLAGGHEQFF. Written as DNA, the CDR3 is TGTGCCATCCTGTCGCTAGCGGGAGGTCATGAGCAGTTCTTC.

This clonotype came up many times. The chain has TRBV5-6 and TRBJ1-2; a possible D gene is TRBD1 (5 bases). With 4 bases removed from V and 3 bases from J, the gap between germline ends came to 22 bases. Germline V gene lookup returns CDR1 SGHDT and CDR2 YYEEEE. This CDR3 region has 17 residues. The CDR3 reads CASSPTGSWTEHYGYTF. DNA of the CDR3: TGTGCCAGCAGCCCTACAGGATCTTGGACGGAGCACTATGGCTACACCTTC.

The sample holds a few counts of this clonotype. The gene calls are TRBV25-1 and TRBJ1-1; the D is unclear. Germline lookup yields CDR1 MGHDK and CDR2 SYGVNS. V was shortened by 6 bases and J by 6 bases, with 8 bases between the two germline ends. This CDR3 has 11 amino acids. CDR3 bases: TGTGCCAGCAGCCGATATGCTGAAGCTTTCTTT. Amino acid sequence: CASSRYAEAFF.

This clonotype was seen more than once but under ten times. This sequence joins TRBV27 and TRBJ2-1, with 10 bases matching TRBD2. This CDR3 is built from 16 residues. CDR1 and CDR2 from the germline V gene are MNHEY and SMNVEV (reference sequence). Germline trimming cut 5 bases from V and 3 bases from J; bases unmatched to any gene: 7. In DNA, the CDR3 is TGTGCCAGCAGTAAGCGGGGGGGTGGCCTCTACAATGAGCAGTTCTTC. This gives the protein CASSKRGGGLYNEQFF.

This clonotype has ten or more counts. The chain carries TRBV12-3 or TRBV12-4 and TRBJ1-5; a weak D match, TRBD1 (5 bases). The CDR3 has 14 residues. Trimming took off 6 bases at V and 3 bases at J, with 12 bases between the two ends. CDR3 sequence reads: CASREDTNNQPQHF. The CDR3 DNA reads as TGTGCCAGCAGAGAGGACACAAACAATCAGCCCCAGCATTTT.

The genes are TRBV7-2 and TRBJ2-1, with D tentatively TRBD1 (5 bases). Germline assignment: CDR1 SGHTA and CDR2 FQGNSA. The CDR3 contains 15 residues. V was cut by 5 bases and J by 2 bases, with 13 bases left in between. The CDR3 sequence is CASSPRQRTYNEQFF. CDR3 coding DNA: TGTGCCAGCAGCCCGAGACAGCGCACCTACAATGAGCAGTTCTTC.

This chain joins TRBV6-6 and TRBJ1-4; tentative D call: TRBD1 (6 bases). The CDR3 is made up of 16 amino acids. Between the trimmed V and J ends, which lost 8 bases and 3 bases, there was a span of 19 bases. Germline V gives CDR1 MNHNY, CDR2 SVGAGI (reference sequence). CDR3 bases: TGTGCCAGCGAGGCAAGGGACAAATGGCCTAATGAAAAACTGTTTTTT. This codes for CASEARDKWPNEKLFF.

This clonotype was counted at least ten times. The rearrangement joins TRBV9 to TRBJ2-7; 9 bases agree with TRBD2. The germline CDR1 and CDR2 sequences are SGDLS and YYNGEE. Trimming removed 2 bases from V and 5 bases from J; junction bases left unmatched: 5. The CDR3 covers 14 residues. The chain's CDR3 is CASSVSSGSHEQYF. The CDR3 DNA follows: TGTGCCAGCAGCGTTAGTAGCGGGAGCCACGAGCAGTACTTC.

The rearrangement links TRBV6-6 to TRBJ1-2; the D is unclear. V was cut by 7 bases and J by 2 bases, with 8 bases left in between. The CDR3 is 12 amino acids. Germline V gene sequence: CDR1 MNHNY, CDR2 SVGAGI (reference sequence). The CDR3 loop is CASTHLNYGYTF. CDR3 DNA sequence: TGTGCCAGCACCCACCTAAACTATGGCTACACCTTC.

This clonotype came up a few times. This may arise from a read error, as a much more abundant clone is one base away. The CDR3 region is CSASESYEQSF. CDR3 nucleotides: TGCAGTGCTTCAGAGTCATACGAGCAGTCCTTC. V gene TRBV20-1 combines with J gene TRBJ2-7, with no clear D. The CDR3 runs 11 residues. In germline, CDR1 is DFQATT, CDR2 SNEGSKA (reference sequence).

The V and J genes are TRBV7-2 and TRBJ1-1; 7 nucleotides align to TRBD1. J lost 1 base, V lost 5 bases, and 7 bases had no gene match. The CDR3 is 15 residues long. CDR1 and CDR2 (germline): SGHTA, FQGNSA. The CDR3 nucleotides read TGTGCCAGCAGCCCCCGGGCAGGGGGGAACACTGAAGCTTTCTTT. Its translation is CASSPRAGGNTEAFF. The full variable domain, with the rest looked up from reference TRBV7-2 and TRBJ1-1, is GAGVSQSPSNKVTEKGKDVELRCDPISGHTALYWYRQSLGQGLEFLIYFQGNSAPDKSGLPSDRFSAERTGGSVSTLTIQRTQQEDSAVYLCASSPRAGGNTEAFFGQGTRLTVV.

This sequence joins TRBV29-1 and TRBJ2-1, with D possibly TRBD2 on 6 matching bases. Trimming took off 6 bases at V and 2 bases at J, with 8 bases between the two ends. Germline V CDR1 and CDR2: SQVTM, ANQGSEA. This CDR3 comprises 12 residues. CDR3 sequence: CSVVAAYNEQFF. The CDR3 nucleotides are TGCAGCGTGGTAGCGGCCTACAATGAGCAGTTCTTC.

With respect to this clonotype: Just one base apart from a much larger clone, this may be a read error. The rearrangement uses TRBV27 and TRBJ2-7; D is possibly TRBD1 (5 bases). Trimming pared 4 bases from V and 9 bases from J, leaving 19 bases between. CDR3 length: 14 amino acids. Germline V lookup: CDR1 MNHEY, CDR2 SMNVEV (reference sequence). The CDR3 region is CASSWSLGVPGQYF. For the CDR3, the DNA is TGTGCCAGCAGTTGGTCCTTAGGGGTACCCGGGCAGTACTTC.

This clonotype was recorded many times. The chain combines TRBV7-2 with TRBJ2-1, with 10 nucleotides matching TRBD2. CDR1 and CDR2 from the germline V gene are SGHTA and FQGNSA. The CDR3 has 17 amino acids. V trimming: 5 bases; J trimming: 6 bases; junction bases outside the gene matches: 13. This CDR3 is CASSPRSLAGGGNEQFF. The DNA of the CDR3 is TGTGCCAGCAGCCCCCGCAGCTTAGCGGGAGGAGGCAATGAGCAGTTCTTC.

This clonotype has a count of ten or more. V is TRBV7-6 and J is TRBJ2-1; no clear D. The CDR3 length is 12 residues. Germline CDR1 SGHVS, CDR2 FNYEAQ. V lost 1 base and J lost 6, with 4 bases in between. In DNA form, the CDR3 reads TGTGCCAGCAGCTTAGAAGCCAATGAGCAGTTCTTC. It codes for CASSLEANEQFF.

The chain links TRBV20-1 to TRBJ2-5; tentative D call: TRBD2 (6 bases). The CDR3 consists of 13 residues. Deletions cut 0 bases from V and 1 base from J, with 6 bases between. Germline V gene lookup returns CDR1 DFQATT and CDR2 SNEGSKA (reference sequence). The CDR3 loop reads CSAREGGQETQYF. In DNA form, the CDR3 reads TGCAGTGCTAGAGAGGGGGGCCAAGAGACCCAGTACTTC.

This clonotype was detected only a few times. A clone one base away is much larger, so this may be a read error. The chain employs TRBV20-1 and TRBJ1-2; perhaps TRBD1 as D (6 bases). The CDR3 is 14 amino acids. Germline V gene data show CDR1 as DFQATT and CDR2 as SNEGSKA (reference sequence). CDR3 nucleotide sequence: TGCAGTGCTAGGTTACAGGGAGCTAACTCTGGCTACACCTTC. This sequence encodes CSARLQGANSGYTF.

In its sample, this clonotype was seen many times. This chain uses TRBV6-5 with TRBJ1-2, with TRBD1 matching 7 bases. Per germline, CDR1 MNHEY and CDR2 SVGAGI. The length of the CDR3 is 15 residues. The junction had 14 bases not matched to a gene; V was cut back by 5 bases and J by 8 bases. CDR3 amino acids: CASSPADRRLGGYTF. The DNA for the CDR3 is TGTGCCAGCAGTCCGGCGGACAGGCGGCTCGGGGGCTACACCTTC.

This chain links TRBV5-4 with TRBJ2-3; TRBD2 matches at 8 bases. Germline trimming cut 1 base from V and 5 bases from J; bases unmatched to any gene: 9. CDR3 size: 16 residues. Germline values: CDR1 SGHNT, CDR2 YYREEE (reference sequence). The chain's CDR3 is CASSLRLGGGIDTQYF. CDR3 bases: TGTGCCAGCAGCTTGAGGCTTGGCGGGGGGATAGATACGCAGTATTTT.

This clonotype was recorded many times. The V call is TRBV11-2, the J call TRBJ2-3, with 9 nucleotides matching TRBD2. From germline, CDR1 is SGHAT and CDR2 FQNNGV. This CDR3 contains 20 residues. V shed 7 bases and J 7 bases; nucleotides not matched to a gene: 27. CDR3 region: CASILREGPIVLGETHTQYF. For the CDR3, the DNA is TGTGCCAGCATTCTGCGGGAGGGCCCTATAGTTTTGGGGGAAACACATACGCAGTATTTT.

With respect to this clonotype: Because the CDR3's place on the DNA is in doubt, the DNA is left out and the CDR3 is given as listed by TCRdb. The V call is TRBV29-1, the J call TRBJ1-4; TRBD1, the table's D call, was not compared with the DNA. Both ends counted, the CDR3 spans 22 residues. Germline V lookup: CDR1 SQVTM, CDR2 ANQGSEA. CDR3 residues: CSVDDGTYEQYFGPGTNERLFF.

This clonotype was found many times. The J gene is TRBJ2-7, the V gene TRBV3-1; D is possibly TRBD1 (6 bases). CDR1 LGHDT and CDR2 YNNKEL come from the germline V gene (reference sequence). This CDR3 has 15 residues. Trimming cost V 1 base and J 0 bases, with 10 bases left between them. CDR3 sequence reads: CASSQAQGYSYEQYF. DNA of the CDR3: TGTGCCAGCAGCCAAGCACAGGGTTACTCCTACGAGCAGTACTTC.

This clonotype is a singleton in its sample. Possible read error: a much larger clone is one base away. The V and J genes are TRBV5-5 and TRBJ2-1; D is possibly TRBD1 or TRBD2 (5 bases each). CDR1 and CDR2 (germline): SGHKS, YYEKEE (reference sequence). This CDR3 region has 15 residues. The CDR3 is CASSGGIGSYNERFF. CDR3 coding DNA: TGTGCCAGCAGTGGGGGAATCGGGTCCTACAATGAGCGGTTCTTC.

This clonotype occurred a few times. This clone may be a read error of a much larger clone one base away. The rearrangement uses TRBV12-3 or TRBV12-4 and TRBJ2-7; D possibly uses TRBD1 or TRBD2 (5 bases each). The CDR3 consists of 13 residues. V was trimmed by 7 bases and J by 3 bases, leaving 13 bases between them. The CDR3 spells CASTSGRDYEQYF. The CDR3 nucleotides are TGTGCCAGCACGAGCGGCAGGGACTACGAGCAGTACTTC.

A note on this clonotype: With a much larger clone just one base away, this may be a read error. The chain employs TRBV19 and TRBJ2-7, with D possibly TRBD2 on 5 matching bases. The CDR3 length is 13 residues. Germline assignment: CDR1 LNHDA and CDR2 SQIVND (reference sequence). Trimming pared 2 bases from V and 2 bases from J, leaving 7 bases between. CDR3 loop: CASSIPGAYEQYV. The DNA of the CDR3 is TGTGCCAGTAGTATACCCGGGGCCTACGAGCAGTACGTC.

This clonotype came up many times. V usage is TRBV19 and J usage is TRBJ2-1; TRBD2 might be the D (5 bases). The V gene's germline CDR1 is LNHDA and CDR2 SQIVND (reference sequence). Trimming cost V 7 bases and J 7 bases, with 20 bases left between them. The length of the CDR3 is 15 residues. CDR3 residues: CASTLMLGMGNEQFF. CDR3 nucleotides: TGTGCCAGTACGCTGATGCTCGGGATGGGGAATGAGCAGTTCTTC.

As concerns this clonotype: One end of the junction fails to match germline, which may point to a read error. The J gene is TRBJ1-3, the V gene TRBV6-5, with unresolved D. The CDR3 length is 15 residues. Germline V gene lookup returns CDR1 MNHEY and CDR2 SVGAGI. This CDR3 is CASSHSGSSGNTIYF. For the CDR3, the DNA is TGTGCCAGCAGTCACTCGGGGTCCTCTGGAAACACCATATATTTT.

With respect to this clonotype: The DNA is omitted, as the CDR3 cannot be located on it reliably, and the CDR3 follows TCRdb's listing. The V call is TRBV7-2, the J call TRBJ2-5; TRBD2, the table's D call, was not compared with the DNA. Germline loops: CDR1 SGHTA, CDR2 FQGNSA. The length of the CDR3 is 20 amino acids, counting both ends. CDR3 region: CASSFYICSARLTGQGTQYF.

The table lists this clonotype with many counts. The V call is TRBV5-1, the J call TRBJ2-2; D ambiguous. The CDR3 contains 13 residues. The germline CDR1 and CDR2 sequences are SGHRS and YFSETQ. Deletions cut 2 bases from V and 4 bases from J, with 6 bases between. The CDR3 loop is CASSLISTGELFF. The CDR3 bases are TGCGCCAGCAGCTTAATTAGCACCGGGGAGCTGTTTTTT.

Note on this clonotype: A much more abundant neighbour one base away suggests this may be a read error. The chain employs TRBV19 and TRBJ2-2; 9 bases are shared with TRBD2. Germline V CDR1 and CDR2: LNHDA, SQIVND (reference sequence). The CDR3 is made up of 18 amino acids. As DNA, the CDR3 is TGTGCCAGTAGTTTGGGACTAGCAGGAAGATTGAACACCGGGGAGCCGTTTTTT. This sequence encodes CASSLGLAGRLNTGEPFF.